These 8 T cell receptor beta chains were all obtained from the same sample, sequenced in a study of blood T cells in healthy people across ages. Alongside a J-beta primer mix, a sample-barcoded 5' primer served in a second PCR lasting 7 to 11 cycles. MiXCR, applied by TCRdb to the 5' RACE reads, yields one record per CDR3 protein. The sample records around 1.5 million distinct CDR3 sequences, 42% being singletons. Specimen: blood. The receptors shown here come from a woman in her late teens or twenties in good health.

V is TRBV7-7 and J is TRBJ2-2; 9 bases agree with TRBD1. Germline V gene lookup returns CDR1 SSHAT and CDR2 FNYEAQ (reference sequence). The CDR3 contains 15 residues. The DNA of the CDR3 is TGTGCTACCCCCGGGGGGACAGGGACCACCGGGGAGCTGTTTTTT. Its protein product is CATPGGTGTTGELFF.

The V gene is TRBV19, the J gene TRBJ2-7; the D call may be TRBD1 or TRBD2 (5 bases each). Germline CDR1 reads LNHDA; CDR2 reads SQIVND (reference sequence). The germline V and J ends were trimmed by 1 base and 3 bases, with 13 bases remaining between them. This CDR3 contains 15 residues. CDR3 sequence: CASSIGGTKGYEQYF. CDR3 in DNA: TGTGCCAGTAGTATAGGTGGGACGAAAGGCTACGAGCAGTACTTC.

The CDR3 DNA sequence: TGTGCCAGCAGCGTCCGAGACTTAGAGGGCACAGATACGCAGTATTTT. Its translation: CASSVRDLEGTDTQYF. The rearrangement uses TRBV9 and TRBJ2-3; D is unresolved. The germline CDR1 and CDR2 sequences are SGDLS and YYNGEE. This CDR3 is built from 16 residues. Trimming stripped 2 bases from V and 1 base from J, with 14 bases between.

The V gene is TRBV20-1, the J gene TRBJ2-7; TRBD1 matches 8 bases. The CDR3 is 15 residues long. J gave up 1 base and V 6 bases, and 11 bases lay outside the gene matches. Germline V gene data show CDR1 as DFQATT and CDR2 as SNEGSKA (reference sequence). The CDR3 DNA sequence: TGCAGTGCAAACGAAGCCGGGACAGGATCCTACGAGCAGTACTTC. Translation gives CSANEAGTGSYEQYF.

This sequence joins TRBV9 and TRBJ1-4; possibly TRBD1 for D (5 bases). V gave up 1 base and J gave up 7 bases, with 11 bases separating them. CDR1 and CDR2 from the germline V gene are SGDLS and YYNGEE. The CDR3 consists of 14 residues. The CDR3 nucleotides read TGTGCCAGCAGCGTAAATTGGGGGAGTGAAAAACTGTTTTTT. Amino acids: CASSVNWGSEKLFF.

The DNA for the CDR3 is TGTGCCAGCAGTTACTTTGACCGGGACAGGGGGCGCCGGCAAGAGACCCAGTACTTC. It codes for CASSYFDRDRGRRQETQYF. The chain combines TRBV6-7 with TRBJ2-5; 12 bases are a match to TRBD1. TRBV6-7 is reported as an ORF; its role is uncertain. The CDR3 runs to 19 residues. Germline trimming cut 1 base from V and 2 bases from J; bases unmatched to any gene: 11.

The CDR3 nucleotides read TGTGCCAGCAGTTACGTCCCTCAAGAGACCCAGTACTTC. Its protein is CASSYVPQETQYF. The rearrangement links TRBV11-2 to TRBJ2-5; D gene unclear. With 6 bases removed from V and 2 bases from J, the gap between germline ends came to 10 bases. The CDR3 is made up of 13 amino acids. Looked up from germline, CDR1 is SGHAT and CDR2 is FQNNGV.

The chain couples TRBV29-1 to TRBJ2-4; the D gene is possibly TRBD1 (5 bases). Per germline, CDR1 SQVTM and CDR2 ANQGSEA. CDR3 length: 15 amino acids. The ends were cut back, 0 bases at V and 0 bases at J, with 9 bases in the middle. The CDR3 sequence is CSVEDRATAKNIQYF. CDR3 bases: TGCAGCGTTGAAGACAGGGCTACAGCCAAAAACATTCAGTACTTC.